This TCR beta chain comes out of a study of CD8+ T cells in alopecia areata. Germline V lookup: CDR1 SGHNT, CDR2 YYREEE (reference sequence). The CDR3 runs to 11 residues. The V end was cut by 0 bases, the J end by 7 bases, with 4 bases between. In this sample, this clone turned up once. As yet, its antigen is unknown. Findings and caveats of the study: Resident alphabeta T cells of normal skin are also sequenced in scalp samples.

Following extraction, RNA underwent reverse transcription to cDNA, which served as the sequencing template. The assay was immunoSEQ multiplex PCR, and TCRdb's table has in-frame clones only and misses some. The sample holds tens of thousands of clones, 45% to 60% seen once. The investigators collected lesional scalp punch biopsies and peripheral blood from alopecia areata patients. Sorting from PBMCs produced CD4+ and CD8+ T cells. The receptor's source is a human donor with alopecia areata. Sequencing used NKG2D-high CD8+ T cells sorted from blood. This chain uses TRBV5-4 with TRBJ2-5; D call uncertain. CDR3 in amino acids: CASSLELTQYF. The CDR3 nucleotides read TGTGCCAGCAGCTTGGAATTGACCCAGTACTTC.